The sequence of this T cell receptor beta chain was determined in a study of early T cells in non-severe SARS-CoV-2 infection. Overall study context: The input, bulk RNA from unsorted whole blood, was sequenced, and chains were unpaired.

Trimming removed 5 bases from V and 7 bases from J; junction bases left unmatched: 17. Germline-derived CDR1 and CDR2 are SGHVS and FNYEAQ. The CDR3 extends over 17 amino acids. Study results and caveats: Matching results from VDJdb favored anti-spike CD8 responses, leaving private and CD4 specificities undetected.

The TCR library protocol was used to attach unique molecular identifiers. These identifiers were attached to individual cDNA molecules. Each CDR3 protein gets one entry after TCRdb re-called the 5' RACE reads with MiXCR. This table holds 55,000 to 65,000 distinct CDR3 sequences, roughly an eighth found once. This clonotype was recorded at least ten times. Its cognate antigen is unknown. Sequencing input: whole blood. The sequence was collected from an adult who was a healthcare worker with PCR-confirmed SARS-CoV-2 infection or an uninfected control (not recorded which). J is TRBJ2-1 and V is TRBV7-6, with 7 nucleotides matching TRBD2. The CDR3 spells CASSPPREEWTWNEQFF. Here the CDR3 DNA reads TGTGCCAGCAGCCCCCCCCGGGAGGAGTGGACTTGGAATGAGCAGTTCTTC.